One T cell receptor (beta chain) is described in this entry. The antigen is unknown. The sample comes from a study of cytomegalovirus exposure and HLA in healthy donors. Study-level information: T cells numbering around 170 million yielded fewer than 140 million unique TCR beta sequences in an earlier analysis.

Findings and limits, study-wide: Later analysis identified a missense DCLRE1C variant that was linked to TCR beta V- and J-gene trimming. In a later analysis, TCR association rates varied by HLA locus: DRB1 most, HLA-C fewest.

Looked up from germline, CDR1 is MDHEN and CDR2 is SYDVKM. V was clipped by 8 bases and J by 0 bases; unmatched bases: 12. This CDR3 is 16 amino acids long. The PCR contained 60 Vbeta and 13 Jbeta primers. Profiling relied on immunoSEQ multiplex PCR, and the TCRdb table lists in-frame clones only, not all of them. The sample lists over 150,000 clones, 81% occurring once. This sequence was found in a woman aged 45-59 years in good health and CMV-seronegative. The sample was PBMCs. The chain joins TRBV28 to TRBJ2-7, with 8 nucleotides matching TRBD2. The CDR3 sequence: CASSQTASGSSYEQYF. The CDR3 nucleotides read TGTGCCAGCTCCCAAACGGCTAGCGGGTCCTCCTACGAGCAGTACTTC.